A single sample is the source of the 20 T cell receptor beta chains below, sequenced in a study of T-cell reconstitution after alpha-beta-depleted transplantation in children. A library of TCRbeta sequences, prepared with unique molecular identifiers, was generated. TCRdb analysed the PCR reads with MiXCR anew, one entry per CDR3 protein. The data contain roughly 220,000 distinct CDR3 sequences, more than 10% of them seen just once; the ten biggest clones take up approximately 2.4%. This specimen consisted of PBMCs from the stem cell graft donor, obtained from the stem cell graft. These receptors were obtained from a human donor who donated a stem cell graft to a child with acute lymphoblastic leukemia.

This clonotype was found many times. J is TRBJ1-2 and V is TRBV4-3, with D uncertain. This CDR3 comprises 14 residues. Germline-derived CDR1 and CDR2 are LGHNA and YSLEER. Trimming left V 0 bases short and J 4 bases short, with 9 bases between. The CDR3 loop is CASSQDLGSYGYTF. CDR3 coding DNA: TGCGCCAGCAGCCAAGATTTAGGGTCCTATGGCTACACCTTC.

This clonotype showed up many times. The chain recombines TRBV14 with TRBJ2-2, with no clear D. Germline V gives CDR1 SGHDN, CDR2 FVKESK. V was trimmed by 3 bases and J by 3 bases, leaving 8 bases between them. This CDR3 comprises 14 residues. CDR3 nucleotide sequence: TGTGCCAGCAGCCAGGTTGAGTACACCGGGGAGCTGTTTTTT. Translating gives CASSQVEYTGELFF.

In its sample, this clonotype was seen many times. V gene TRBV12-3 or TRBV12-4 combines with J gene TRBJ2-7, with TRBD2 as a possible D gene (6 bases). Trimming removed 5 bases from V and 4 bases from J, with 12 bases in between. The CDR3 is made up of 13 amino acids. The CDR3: CASSRLGAYEQYF. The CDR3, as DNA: TGTGCCAGCAGTCGACTAGGGGCGTACGAGCAGTACTTC.

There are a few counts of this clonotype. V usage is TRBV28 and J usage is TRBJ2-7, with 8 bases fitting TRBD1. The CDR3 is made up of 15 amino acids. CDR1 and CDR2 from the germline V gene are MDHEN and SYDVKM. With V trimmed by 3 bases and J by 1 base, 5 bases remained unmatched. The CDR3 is CASSFLGTGSYEQYF. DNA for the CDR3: TGTGCCAGCAGTTTCCTCGGGACAGGATCCTACGAGCAGTACTTC.

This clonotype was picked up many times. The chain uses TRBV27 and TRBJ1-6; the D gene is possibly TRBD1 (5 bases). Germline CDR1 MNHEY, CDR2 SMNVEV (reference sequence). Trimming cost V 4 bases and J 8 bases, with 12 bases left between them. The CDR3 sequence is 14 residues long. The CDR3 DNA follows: TGTGCCAGCAGTTCCACAGGTCATGATTCACCCCTCCACTTT. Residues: CASSSTGHDSPLHF.

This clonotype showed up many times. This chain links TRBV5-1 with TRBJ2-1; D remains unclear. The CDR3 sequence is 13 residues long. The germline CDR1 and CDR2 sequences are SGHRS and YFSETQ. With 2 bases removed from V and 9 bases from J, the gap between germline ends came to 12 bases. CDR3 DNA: TGCGCCAGCAGCTTTATCCTGGGAAGTGAGCAGTTCTTC. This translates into CASSFILGSEQFF.

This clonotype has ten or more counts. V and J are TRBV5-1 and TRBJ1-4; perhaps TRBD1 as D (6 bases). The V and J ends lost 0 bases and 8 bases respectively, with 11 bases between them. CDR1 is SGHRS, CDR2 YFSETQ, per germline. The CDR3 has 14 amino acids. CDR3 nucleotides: TGCGCCAGCAGCTTGGACAGGGAAGGGGAAAAACTGTTTTTT. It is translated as CASSLDREGEKLFF.

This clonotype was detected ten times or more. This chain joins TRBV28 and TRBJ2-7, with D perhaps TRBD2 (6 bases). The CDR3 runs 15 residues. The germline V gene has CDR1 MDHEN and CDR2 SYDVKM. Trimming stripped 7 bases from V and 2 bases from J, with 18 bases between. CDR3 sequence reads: CASKSTPGGAYEQYF. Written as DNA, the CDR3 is TGTGCCAGCAAAAGCACCCCCGGAGGGGCCTACGAGCAGTACTTC.

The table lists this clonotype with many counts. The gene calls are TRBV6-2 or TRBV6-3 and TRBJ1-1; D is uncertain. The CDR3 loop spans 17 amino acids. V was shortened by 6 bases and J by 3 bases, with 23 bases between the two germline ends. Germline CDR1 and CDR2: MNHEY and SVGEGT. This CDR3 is CASRSTLTWTTDTEAFF. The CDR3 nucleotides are TGTGCCAGCAGGTCTACACTTACATGGACTACGGACACTGAAGCTTTCTTT.

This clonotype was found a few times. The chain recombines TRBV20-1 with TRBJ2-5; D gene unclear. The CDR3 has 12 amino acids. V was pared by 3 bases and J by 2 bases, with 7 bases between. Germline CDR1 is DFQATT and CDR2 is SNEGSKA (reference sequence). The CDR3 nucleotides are TGCAGTGCTAGGGTGTATCAAGAGACCCAGTACTTC. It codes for CSARVYQETQYF.

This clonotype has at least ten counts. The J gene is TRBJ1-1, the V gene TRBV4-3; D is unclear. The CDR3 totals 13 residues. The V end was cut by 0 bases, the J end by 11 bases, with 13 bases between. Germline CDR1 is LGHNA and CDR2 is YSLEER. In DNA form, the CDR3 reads TGCGCCAGCAGCCAAGAAGGAGGCCTAGGGGCTTTCTTT. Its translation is CASSQEGGLGAFF.

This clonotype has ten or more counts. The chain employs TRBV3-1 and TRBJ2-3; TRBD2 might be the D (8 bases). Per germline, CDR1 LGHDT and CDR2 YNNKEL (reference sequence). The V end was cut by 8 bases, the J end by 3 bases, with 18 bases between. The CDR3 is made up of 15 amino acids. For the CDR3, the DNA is TGTGCCAGCCGGGGGGGGACAGATAGAACAGATACGCAGTATTTT. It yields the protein CASRGGTDRTDTQYF.

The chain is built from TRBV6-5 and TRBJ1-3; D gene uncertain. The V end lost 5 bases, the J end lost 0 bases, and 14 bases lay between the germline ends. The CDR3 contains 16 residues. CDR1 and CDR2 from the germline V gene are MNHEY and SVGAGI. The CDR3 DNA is TGTGCCAGCAGTGAGTCCAGCCCCGACTCTGGAAACACCATATATTTT. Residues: CASSESSPDSGNTIYF.

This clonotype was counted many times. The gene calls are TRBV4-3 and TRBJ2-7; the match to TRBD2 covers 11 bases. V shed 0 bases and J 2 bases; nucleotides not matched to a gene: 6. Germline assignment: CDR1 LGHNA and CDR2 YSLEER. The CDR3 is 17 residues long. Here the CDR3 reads CASSQERGTSGPYEQYF. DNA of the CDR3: TGCGCCAGCAGCCAAGAGCGGGGGACTAGCGGTCCCTACGAGCAGTACTTC.

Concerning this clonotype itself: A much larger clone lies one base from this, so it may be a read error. This CDR3 reads CASSSNDGHSGNTIYF. The CDR3 DNA is TGTGCCAGCAGCTCTAACGACGGCCACTCTGGAAACACCATATATTTT. The genes are TRBV13 and TRBJ1-3; D gene unclear. The CDR3 covers 16 residues. Trimming pared 4 bases from V and 0 bases from J, leaving 13 bases between. CDR1 is PRHDT and CDR2 is FYEKMQ in the germline V gene (reference sequence).

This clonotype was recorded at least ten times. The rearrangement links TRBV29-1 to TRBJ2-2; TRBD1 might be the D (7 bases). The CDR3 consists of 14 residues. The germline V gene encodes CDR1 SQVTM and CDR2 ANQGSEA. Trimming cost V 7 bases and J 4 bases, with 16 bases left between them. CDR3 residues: CSATQGGGTGELFF. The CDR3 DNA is TGCAGCGCTACTCAGGGGGGAGGCACCGGGGAGCTGTTTTTT.

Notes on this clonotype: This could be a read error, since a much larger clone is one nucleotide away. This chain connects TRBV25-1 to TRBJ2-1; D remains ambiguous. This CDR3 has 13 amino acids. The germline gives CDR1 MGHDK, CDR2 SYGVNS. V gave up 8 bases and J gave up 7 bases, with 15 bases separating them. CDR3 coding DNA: TGTGCCAGCGGTATACAGTGGTCGAATGAGCAGTTCTTC. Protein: CASGIQWSNEQFF.

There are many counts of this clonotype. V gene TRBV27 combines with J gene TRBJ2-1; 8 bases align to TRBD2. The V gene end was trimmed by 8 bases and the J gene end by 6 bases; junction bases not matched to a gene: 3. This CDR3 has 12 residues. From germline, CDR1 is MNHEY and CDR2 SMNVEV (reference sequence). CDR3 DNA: TGTGCCAGCCGCGGGACTAGCAATGAGCAGTTCTTC. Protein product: CASRGTSNEQFF.

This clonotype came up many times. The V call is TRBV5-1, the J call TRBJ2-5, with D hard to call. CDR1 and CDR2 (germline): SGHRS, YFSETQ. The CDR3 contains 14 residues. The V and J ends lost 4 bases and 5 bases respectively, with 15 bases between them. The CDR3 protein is CASSPLLGKETQYF. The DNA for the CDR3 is TGCGCCAGCAGCCCGCTTTTAGGCAAGGAGACCCAGTACTTC.

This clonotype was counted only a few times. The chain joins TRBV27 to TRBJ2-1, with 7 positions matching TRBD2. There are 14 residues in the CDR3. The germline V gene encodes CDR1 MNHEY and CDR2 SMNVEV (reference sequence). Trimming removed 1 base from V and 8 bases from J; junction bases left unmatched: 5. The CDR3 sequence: CASSLFGLDYEQFF. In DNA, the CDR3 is TGTGCCAGCAGTTTATTCGGACTAGATTATGAGCAGTTCTTC.